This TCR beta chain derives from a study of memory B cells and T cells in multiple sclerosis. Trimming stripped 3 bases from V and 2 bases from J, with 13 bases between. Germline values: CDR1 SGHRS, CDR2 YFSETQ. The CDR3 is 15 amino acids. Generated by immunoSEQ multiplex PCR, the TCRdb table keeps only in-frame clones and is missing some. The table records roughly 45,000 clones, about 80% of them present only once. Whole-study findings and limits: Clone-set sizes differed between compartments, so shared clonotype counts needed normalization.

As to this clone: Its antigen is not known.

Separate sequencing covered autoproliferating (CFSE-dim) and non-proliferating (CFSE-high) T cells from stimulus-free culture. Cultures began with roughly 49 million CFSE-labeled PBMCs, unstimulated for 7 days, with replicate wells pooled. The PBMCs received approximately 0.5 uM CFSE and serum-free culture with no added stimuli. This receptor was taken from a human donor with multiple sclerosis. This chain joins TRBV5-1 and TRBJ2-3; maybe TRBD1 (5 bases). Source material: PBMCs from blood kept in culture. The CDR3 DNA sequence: TGCGCCAGCAGCTCCGACAGCGCGTTCACAGATACGCAGTATTTT. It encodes CASSSDSAFTDTQYF.